These 32 T cell receptor beta chains originate from one sample sequenced in a study of T cell repertoires in cytomegalovirus infection. No cognate antigen is known for these TCRs. TCRdb re-called the reads through MiXCR, storing one row per CDR3 protein. The sample has 43,000 or so distinct CDR3 sequences, 15% to 25% seen once. Sequences were derived from CD8+ T cells from cultured PBMCs, sampled from culture after CMV antigen stimulation. Every receptor here comes from a human donor in good health (CMV status not recorded). Some clones in this sample may be carry-over from other donors' samples.

The genes are TRBV12-3 or TRBV12-4 and TRBJ2-7; D might be TRBD2 (6 bases). V gave up 3 bases and J gave up 4 bases, with 7 bases separating them. The CDR3 has 12 amino acids. CDR3 in amino acids: CASSFGGYEQYF. The CDR3 DNA sequence: TGTGCCAGCAGTTTTGGGGGGTACGAGCAGTACTTC.

This clonotype was observed at least ten times. This chain uses TRBV7-6 with TRBJ2-7, with 8 positions matching TRBD1. J was trimmed by 3 bases and V by 5 bases; bases with no gene match: 6. CDR3 length: 14 amino acids. The V gene's germline CDR1 is SGHVS and CDR2 FNYEAQ. CDR3 amino acids: CASSLHGQGYEQYF. The CDR3 coding sequence is TGTGCCAGCAGCCTACACGGACAGGGCTACGAGCAGTACTTC.

V and J are TRBV11-3 and TRBJ2-7; 10 nucleotides agree with TRBD1. Germline V gene lookup returns CDR1 SGHNT and CDR2 YENEEA. The CDR3 totals 16 residues. Trimming took 5 bases from V and 5 from J; bases not matched to a gene: 12. For the CDR3, the DNA is TGTGCCAGCAGCCCGGTCCCGGGACAGGGGAGTCACGAGCAGTACTTC. Its protein is CASSPVPGQGSHEQYF.

The table lists this clonotype with many counts. This rearrangement joins TRBV7-9 to TRBJ1-1; weak D call: TRBD1 (6 bases). Trimming pared 2 bases from V and 0 bases from J, leaving 7 bases between. CDR3 length equals 14 residues. Germline CDR1 and CDR2: SEHNR and FQNEAQ (reference sequence). This chain's CDR3 is CASSLNRVNTEAFF. CDR3 sequence (DNA): TGTGCCAGCAGCTTAAACAGGGTGAACACTGAAGCTTTCTTT.

About this clonotype itself: With a much larger clone just one base away, this may be a read error. The chain recombines TRBV12-3 or TRBV12-4 with TRBJ2-3, with TRBD1 matching 9 bases. The CDR3 covers 16 residues. The CDR3 spells CPSLHSGTGRTDTQYF. The CDR3 region has the DNA TGTCCCAGCCTTCATTCCGGGACAGGGCGCACAGATACGCAGTATTTT.

This rearrangement joins TRBV10-3 to TRBJ2-7, with 15 bases that match TRBD2. V lost 3 bases and J lost 2; bases outside the gene matches: 2. Germline loops: CDR1 ENHRY, CDR2 SYGVKD. CDR3 length: 16 residues. As DNA, the CDR3 is TGTGCCATCAGTGACGGGACTAGCGGGGGGACCTACGAGCAGTACTTC. Its translation is CAISDGTSGGTYEQYF.

The table lists this clonotype with a few counts. This chain connects TRBV9 to TRBJ2-7; D is unclear. Trimming left V 0 bases short and J 2 bases short, with 9 bases between. Germline V gene data show CDR1 as SGDLS and CDR2 as YYNGEE. CDR3 length: 14 amino acids. The CDR3 region has the DNA TGTGCCAGCAGCGTAGTGGCGGAAGCCTACGAGCAGTACTTC. As protein: CASSVVAEAYEQYF.

This clonotype was observed many times. The V gene is TRBV12-3 or TRBV12-4, the J gene TRBJ1-5; tentatively, D is TRBD1 (6 bases). The CDR3 runs to 16 residues. Trimming took off 7 bases at V and 1 base at J, with 17 bases between the two ends. The CDR3 DNA follows: TGTGCCAGCACGAACGGGGGCGCCCGGAGCAATCAGCCCCAGCATTTT. Its protein product is CASTNGGARSNQPQHF.

This clonotype has just a few counts. The chain carries TRBV9 and TRBJ1-6; D is perhaps TRBD1 (5 bases). This CDR3 comprises 12 residues. CDR1 and CDR2 (germline): SGDLS, YYNGEE. Trimming stripped 5 bases from V and 9 bases from J, with 9 bases between. CDR3 sequence reads: CASSPGPSPLHF. In DNA form, the CDR3 reads TGTGCCAGCAGTCCGGGACCTTCACCCCTCCACTTT.

The rearrangement links TRBV20-1 to TRBJ2-1; D uncertain. V dropped 6 bases and J dropped 2 bases, with 11 bases sitting between them. The CDR3 consists of 13 residues. The germline V gene has CDR1 DFQATT and CDR2 SNEGSKA (reference sequence). The CDR3 DNA reads TGCAGTGCCATCTATACTACCTACAATGAGCAGTTCTTC. Translation: CSAIYTTYNEQFF.

This clonotype has a handful of counts. The chain uses TRBV5-8 and TRBJ2-2, with D maybe TRBD2 (7 bases). The CDR3 runs 15 residues. V dropped 6 bases and J dropped 4 bases, with 16 bases sitting between them. Germline assignment: CDR1 SGHTS and CDR2 YDEGEE. The CDR3 nucleotides are TGTGCCAGCACCTGGGGGGGACACAGCACCGGGGAGCTGTTTTTT. Its translation is CASTWGGHSTGELFF. Combining the CDR3 with reference TRBV5-8 and TRBJ2-2 gives the whole variable domain EAGVTQSPTHLIKTRGQQATLRCSPISGHTSVYWYQQALGLGLQFLLWYDEGEERNRGNFPPRFSGRQFPNYSSELNVNALELEDSALYLCASTWGGHSTGELFFGEGSRLTVL.

This clonotype was recorded at least ten times. The gene calls are TRBV7-7 and TRBJ2-5, with D perhaps assigned TRBD1 or TRBD2 (5 bases each). Germline values: CDR1 SSHAT, CDR2 FNYEAQ (reference sequence). V lost 2 bases to trimming and J lost 1 base, with 11 bases between them. The CDR3 consists of 15 residues. CDR3: CASSLYPGPQETQYF. Written as DNA, the CDR3 is TGTGCCAGCAGCTTATATCCGGGACCCCAAGAGACCCAGTACTTC.

The V call is TRBV14, the J call TRBJ2-7, with 12 bases identical to TRBD2. Germline CDR1 and CDR2: SGHDN and FVKESK. CDR3 length: 19 residues. Trimming cost V 1 base and J 5 bases; bases outside gene matches: 15. The CDR3 region is CASSQVSLAGGPKLDEQYF. The CDR3 DNA is TGTGCCAGCAGCCAAGTTTCCCTAGCGGGAGGGCCTAAATTAGACGAGCAGTACTTC.

Many counts were recorded for this clonotype. The rearrangement uses TRBV7-9 and TRBJ2-3; TRBD1 matches at 9 bases. The CDR3 is 16 residues long. After removal of 3 bases from V and 8 bases from J, the junction contained 12 bases not matched to a gene. Germline CDR1 reads SEHNR; CDR2 reads FQNEAQ (reference sequence). In nucleotides, the CDR3 is TGTGCCAGCAGCTTGGGCCGGGACAGGGTATTGGGTACGCAGTATTTT. Translated: CASSLGRDRVLGTQYF.

This clonotype was recorded a few times. The chain couples TRBV7-9 to TRBJ1-2, with 8 bases that match TRBD1. The ends lost 5 bases at V and 3 bases at J; junction bases unmatched: 5. This CDR3 is built from 14 residues. The V gene's germline CDR1 is SEHNR and CDR2 FQNEAQ (reference sequence). The DNA of the CDR3 is TGTGCCAGCAGCCATGGACAGGGTTACTATGGCTACACCTTC. Translation: CASSHGQGYYGYTF.

This clonotype was observed a handful of times. The chain uses TRBV19 and TRBJ2-3, with D unclear. CDR1 LNHDA and CDR2 SQIVND come from the germline V gene (reference sequence). This CDR3 comprises 14 residues. The V end was cut by 10 bases, the J end by 1 base, with 15 bases between. The CDR3 DNA sequence: TGTGCCACCTTGGACGTTCATGGCACAGATACGCAGTATTTT. It codes for CATLDVHGTDTQYF.

This clonotype was observed many times. This chain connects TRBV7-9 to TRBJ2-7, with D possibly being TRBD2 (7 bases). V dropped 0 bases and J dropped 5 bases, with 11 bases sitting between them. Germline-derived CDR1 and CDR2 are SEHNR and FQNEAQ (reference sequence). This CDR3 contains 14 residues. CDR3 sequence: CASSLAGGGDEQYF. CDR3 in DNA: TGTGCCAGCAGCTTAGCGGGGGGGGGCGACGAGCAGTACTTC.

In its sample, this clonotype was seen a few times. The chain is built from TRBV6-2 or TRBV6-3 and TRBJ2-7; D is undetermined. Trimming removed 7 bases at V and 2 bases at J, with 6 bases between. Germline-derived CDR1 and CDR2 are MNHEY and SVGEGT. The CDR3 contains 11 residues. The CDR3: CASTYAYEQYF. DNA of the CDR3: TGTGCCAGCACCTACGCCTACGAGCAGTACTTC.

This clonotype was observed a handful of times. The chain employs TRBV20-1 and TRBJ2-4, with TRBD2 identical over 9 bases. This CDR3 spans 17 amino acids. From germline, CDR1 is DFQATT and CDR2 SNEGSKA (reference sequence). Unmatched junction bases numbered 7, after V lost 1 base and J lost 0 bases. The CDR3 region has the DNA TGCAGTGCTAGAGCTCCTAGCGGGATGGGAGCCAAAAACATTCAGTACTTC. Translated: CSARAPSGMGAKNIQYF.

This clonotype was recorded many times. J is TRBJ1-1 and V is TRBV5-6; 8 bases fit TRBD1. Unmatched junction bases numbered 4, after V lost 5 bases and J lost 1 base. CDR1 is SGHDT and CDR2 is YYEEEE in the germline V gene. CDR3 length: 14 amino acids. CDR3 sequence: CASRSGTGNTEAFF. CDR3 coding DNA: TGTGCCAGCAGATCCGGGACAGGGAACACTGAAGCTTTCTTT.

This clonotype showed up many times. The chain carries TRBV20-1 and TRBJ2-1; the D gene could be TRBD1 or TRBD2 (6 bases each). Germline values: CDR1 DFQATT, CDR2 SNEGSKA (reference sequence). The CDR3 length is 14 residues. Trimming removed 3 bases from V and 7 bases from J, with 16 bases in between. CDR3 residues: CSASRGTNENEQFF. The CDR3 nucleotides read TGCAGTGCTAGTCGGGGGACAAATGAGAATGAGCAGTTCTTC.

This clonotype appeared a few times. The CDR3 region is CASSLNPRKSGQPQHF. The CDR3 nucleotides read TGTGCCAGCAGTTTAAATCCCAGGAAGAGCGGTCAGCCCCAGCATTTT. This sequence joins TRBV28 and TRBJ1-5; D is unresolved. Looked up from germline, CDR1 is MDHEN and CDR2 is SYDVKM. The CDR3 covers 16 residues. The V gene lost 2 bases and the J gene lost 6 bases, with 17 bases spanning the gap.

The chain uses TRBV27 and TRBJ1-5, with D possibly being TRBD1 (6 bases). Germline V lookup: CDR1 MNHEY, CDR2 SMNVEV (reference sequence). V was clipped by 3 bases and J by 8 bases, with 11 bases between them. CDR3 size: 13 residues. The CDR3 coding sequence is TGTGCCAGCAGTTTGACAGGAGGGGAGCCCCAGCATTTT. This translates into CASSLTGGEPQHF.

This clonotype was recorded many times. This chain connects TRBV29-1 to TRBJ2-1, with D unclear. This CDR3 is built from 11 residues. Germline CDR1 is SQVTM and CDR2 is ANQGSEA. The V end lost 4 bases, the J end lost 8 bases, and 9 bases lay between the germline ends. The CDR3 protein is CSVGRGDEQFF. The CDR3 nucleotides are TGCAGCGTTGGGCGTGGAGATGAGCAGTTCTTC.

This clonotype showed up many times. This chain joins TRBV27 and TRBJ2-7; 7 bases are shared with TRBD1. Per germline, CDR1 MNHEY and CDR2 SMNVEV (reference sequence). V gave up 5 bases and J gave up 1 base; unmatched junction bases: 5. CDR3 length: 14 residues. The CDR3 DNA follows: TGTGCCAGCAGTCCCGACAGGGTTTCCTACGAGCAGTACTTC. The encoded protein is CASSPDRVSYEQYF.

Comments on this clonotype: Germline and junction disagree at one end, which may indicate a read error. V gene TRBV27 combines with J gene TRBJ2-3, with 7 bases aligning to TRBD2. The CDR3 has 16 residues. CDR1 is MNHEY, CDR2 SMNVEV, per germline (reference sequence). CDR3 DNA sequence: TGTGCCAGCAGTTTCAAAGCGTTGACTAGCAAAGATACGCAGTATTTT. It translates to CASSFKALTSKDTQYF.

This chain joins TRBV12-3 or TRBV12-4 and TRBJ2-5; 8 bases are shared with TRBD2. The CDR3 spans 14 residues. The junction had 5 bases not matched to a gene; V was cut back by 3 bases and J by 5 bases. CDR3 loop: CASSFFGGGETQYF. Here the CDR3 DNA reads TGTGCCAGCAGTTTTTTCGGGGGGGGGGAGACCCAGTACTTC.

This clonotype appeared many times. The chain combines TRBV7-8 with TRBJ2-4, with D possibly matching TRBD1 (5 bases). Trimming took off 1 base at V and 4 bases at J, with 14 bases between the two ends. The CDR3 consists of 16 residues. Germline assignment: CDR1 SGHVS and CDR2 FQNEAQ. Here the CDR3 reads CASSLGSGAIKNIQYF. The CDR3 DNA reads as TGTGCCAGCAGCTTAGGCTCTGGGGCGATAAAAAACATTCAGTACTTC.

The CDR3 spells CASSPRSSGGTPSTDTQYF. CDR3 coding DNA: TGTGCCAGCAGCCCCCGGAGTAGCGGGGGGACACCTAGCACAGATACGCAGTATTTT. The chain uses TRBV9 and TRBJ2-3; 10 positions match TRBD2. CDR1 and CDR2 (germline): SGDLS, YYNGEE. The CDR3 is 19 amino acids. The V gene end was trimmed by 4 bases and the J gene end by 0 bases; junction bases not matched to a gene: 14.

This clonotype appeared a few times. The gene calls are TRBV4-3 and TRBJ2-7; 15 nucleotides match TRBD2. The J segment lost 3 bases and the V segment lost 4 bases, leaving 4 bases of the junction unmatched. The CDR3 length is 16 residues. CDR1 and CDR2 (germline): LGHNA, YSLEER. CDR3 residues: CASSPGTSGRNYEQYF. For the CDR3, the DNA is TGCGCCAGCAGCCCCGGGACTAGCGGGAGGAACTACGAGCAGTACTTC.

This chain joins TRBV20-1 and TRBJ2-1; D is possibly TRBD2 (6 bases). CDR1 is DFQATT, CDR2 SNEGSKA, per germline (reference sequence). The CDR3 consists of 13 residues. V was cut by 6 bases and J by 9 bases, with 18 bases left in between. The CDR3 is CSAPWRDFSEQFF. The CDR3 region has the DNA TGCAGTGCCCCTTGGCGGGATTTCAGTGAGCAGTTCTTC.

This chain uses TRBV4-3 with TRBJ2-1; 7 bases match TRBD2. V lost 4 bases, J lost 0 bases, and 9 bases stayed unmatched. Germline V lookup: CDR1 LGHNA, CDR2 YSLEER. The CDR3 length is 17 residues. This chain's CDR3 is CASSRQTSVSSYNEQFF. The CDR3 nucleotides are TGCGCCAGCAGCCGACAAACTAGCGTAAGCTCCTACAATGAGCAGTTCTTC.